This T cell receptor (beta chain) was profiled in a study of blood T cell repertoires in COVID-19. Study summary: PBMCs, B-cell-depleted T cells, or T cells were the source of the cDNA or gDNA that made up the material.

CDR1 and CDR2 (germline): SGHAT, FQNNGV. There are 13 residues in the CDR3. Germline trimming cut 0 bases from V and 12 bases from J; bases unmatched to any gene: 7. The participants were between about 18 and 90 years old and came from 24 US areas. Profiling relied on immunoSEQ multiplex PCR, and the TCRdb table lists in-frame clones only, not all of them. The sample consists of roughly 220,000 clones, about nine tenths of them appearing once. The sequenced sample consisted of PBMCs or T cells enriched from blood (not recorded which). J is TRBJ1-2 and V is TRBV11-2, with 7 bases lining up with TRBD1. The TCR was taken from a middle-aged woman with acute COVID-19. The CDR3 reads CASSLDPGQRHTF. The CDR3 nucleotides read TGTGCCAGCAGCTTAGACCCGGGACAGCGGCACACCTTC.